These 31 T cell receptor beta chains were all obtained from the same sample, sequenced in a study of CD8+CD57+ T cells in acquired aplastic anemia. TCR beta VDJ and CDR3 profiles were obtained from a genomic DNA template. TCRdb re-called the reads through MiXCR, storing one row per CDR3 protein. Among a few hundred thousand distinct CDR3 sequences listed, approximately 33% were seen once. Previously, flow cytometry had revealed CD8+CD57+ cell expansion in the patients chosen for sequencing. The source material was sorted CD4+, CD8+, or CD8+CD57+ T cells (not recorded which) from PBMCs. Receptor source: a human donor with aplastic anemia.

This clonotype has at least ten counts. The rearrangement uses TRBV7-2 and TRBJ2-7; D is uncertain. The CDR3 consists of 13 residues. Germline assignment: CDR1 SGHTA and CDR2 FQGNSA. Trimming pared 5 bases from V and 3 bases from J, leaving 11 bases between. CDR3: CASSPIHLYEQYF. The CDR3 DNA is TGTGCCAGCAGCCCAATCCACCTCTACGAGCAGTACTTC.

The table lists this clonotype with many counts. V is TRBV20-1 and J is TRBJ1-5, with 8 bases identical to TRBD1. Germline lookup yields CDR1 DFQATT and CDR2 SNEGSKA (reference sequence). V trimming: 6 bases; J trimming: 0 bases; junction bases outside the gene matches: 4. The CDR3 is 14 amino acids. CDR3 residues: CSAWTGLSNQPQHF. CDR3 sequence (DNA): TGCAGTGCGTGGACAGGGCTTAGCAATCAGCCCCAGCATTTT.

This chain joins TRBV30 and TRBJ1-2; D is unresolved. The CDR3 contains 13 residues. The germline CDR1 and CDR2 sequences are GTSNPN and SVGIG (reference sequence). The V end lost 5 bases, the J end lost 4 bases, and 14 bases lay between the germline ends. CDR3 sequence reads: CAWSKVLIYGYTF. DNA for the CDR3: TGTGCCTGGTCTAAGGTCCTCATCTATGGCTACACCTTC.

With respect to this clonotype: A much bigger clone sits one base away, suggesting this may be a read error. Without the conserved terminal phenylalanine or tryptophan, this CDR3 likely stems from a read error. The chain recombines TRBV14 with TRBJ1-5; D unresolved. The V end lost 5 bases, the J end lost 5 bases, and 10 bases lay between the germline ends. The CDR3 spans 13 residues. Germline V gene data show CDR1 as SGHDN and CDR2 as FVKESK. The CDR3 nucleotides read TGTGCCAGCAGCAGAGGAGGAGATCAGCCCCAGCATTCT. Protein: CASSRGGDQPQHS.

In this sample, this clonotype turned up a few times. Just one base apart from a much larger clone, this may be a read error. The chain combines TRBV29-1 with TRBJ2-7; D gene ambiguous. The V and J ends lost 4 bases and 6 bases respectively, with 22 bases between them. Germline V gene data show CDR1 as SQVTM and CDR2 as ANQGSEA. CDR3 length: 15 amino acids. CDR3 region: CSVAVPRPQEAEQYF. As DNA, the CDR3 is TGCAGCGTTGCCGTGCCTCGGCCGCAGGAAGCCGAGCAGTACTTC.

The CDR3 DNA sequence: TGTGCCACCAGCAGAGATGCCGGGACAGGGGGGGCCTACGAGCAGTACTTC. It codes for CATSRDAGTGGAYEQYF. The rearrangement uses TRBV15 and TRBJ2-7, with 11 positions matching TRBD1. Germline V gene sequence: CDR1 LNHNV, CDR2 YYDKDF (reference sequence). The V gene end was trimmed by 0 bases and the J gene end by 2 bases; junction bases not matched to a gene: 6. This CDR3 is 17 amino acids long.

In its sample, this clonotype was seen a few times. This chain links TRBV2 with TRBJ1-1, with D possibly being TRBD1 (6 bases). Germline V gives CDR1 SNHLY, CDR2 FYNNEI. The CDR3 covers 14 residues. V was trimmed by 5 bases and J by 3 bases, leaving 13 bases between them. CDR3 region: CASSLGRGYTEAFF. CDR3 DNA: TGTGCCAGCAGTTTGGGGAGGGGGTACACTGAAGCTTTCTTT.

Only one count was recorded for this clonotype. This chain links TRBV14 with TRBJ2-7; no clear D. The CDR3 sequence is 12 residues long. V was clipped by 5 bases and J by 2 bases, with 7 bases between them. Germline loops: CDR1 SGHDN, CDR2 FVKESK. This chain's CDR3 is CASSTYTYEQYF. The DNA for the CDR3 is TGTGCCAGCAGCACCTATACCTACGAGCAGTACTTC.

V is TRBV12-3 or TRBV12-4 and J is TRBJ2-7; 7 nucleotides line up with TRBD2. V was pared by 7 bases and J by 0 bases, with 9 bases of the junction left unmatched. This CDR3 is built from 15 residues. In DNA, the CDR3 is TGTGCCAGCATCCTCACGGGGGGTAGCTCCTACGAGCAGTACTTC. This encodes CASILTGGSSYEQYF.

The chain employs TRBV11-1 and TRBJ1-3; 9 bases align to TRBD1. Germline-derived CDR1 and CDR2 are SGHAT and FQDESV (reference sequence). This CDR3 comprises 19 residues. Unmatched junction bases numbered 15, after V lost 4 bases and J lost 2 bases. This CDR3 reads CASSYRDRDAAGAGNTIYF. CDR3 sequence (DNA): TGTGCCAGCAGCTACCGGGACAGGGACGCTGCTGGAGCTGGAAACACCATATATTTT.

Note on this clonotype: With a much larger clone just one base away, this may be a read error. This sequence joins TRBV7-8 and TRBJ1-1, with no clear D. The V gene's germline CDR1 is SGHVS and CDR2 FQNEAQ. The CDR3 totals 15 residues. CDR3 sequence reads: CASSLVRQMNTKAFF. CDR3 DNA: TGTGCCAGCAGCTTAGTCCGGCAGATGAACACTAAAGCTTTCTTT. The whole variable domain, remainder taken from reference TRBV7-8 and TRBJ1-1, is GAGVSQSPRYKVAKRGQDVALRCDPISGHVSLFWYQQALGQGPEFLTYFQNEAQLDKSGLPSDRFFAERPEGSVSTLKIQRTQQEDSAVYLCASSLVRQMNTKAFFGQGTRLTVV.

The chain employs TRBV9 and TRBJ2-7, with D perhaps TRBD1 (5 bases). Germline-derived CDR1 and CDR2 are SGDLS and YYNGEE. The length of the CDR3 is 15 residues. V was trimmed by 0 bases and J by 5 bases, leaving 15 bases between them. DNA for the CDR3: TGTGCCAGCAGCGTAGGGCCCCAGGGTTTCAACGAGCAGTACTTC. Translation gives CASSVGPQGFNEQYF.

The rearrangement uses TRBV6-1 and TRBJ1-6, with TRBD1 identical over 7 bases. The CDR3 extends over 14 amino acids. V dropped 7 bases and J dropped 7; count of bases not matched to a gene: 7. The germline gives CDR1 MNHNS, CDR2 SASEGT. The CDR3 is CASTPGTDNSPLHF. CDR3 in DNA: TGTGCCAGCACCCCCGGGACAGACAATTCACCCCTCCACTTT.

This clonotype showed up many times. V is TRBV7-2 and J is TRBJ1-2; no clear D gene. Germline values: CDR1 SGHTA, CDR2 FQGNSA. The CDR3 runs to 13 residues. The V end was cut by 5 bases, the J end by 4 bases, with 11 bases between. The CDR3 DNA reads TGTGCCAGCAGCCCCTCGCCATCCTATGGCTACACCTTC. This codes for CASSPSPSYGYTF.

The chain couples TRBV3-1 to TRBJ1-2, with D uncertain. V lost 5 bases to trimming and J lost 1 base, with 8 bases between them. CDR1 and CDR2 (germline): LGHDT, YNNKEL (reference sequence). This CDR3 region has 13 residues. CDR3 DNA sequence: TGTGCCAGCAGCGGACGCGGTAACTATGGCTACACCTTC. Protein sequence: CASSGRGNYGYTF.

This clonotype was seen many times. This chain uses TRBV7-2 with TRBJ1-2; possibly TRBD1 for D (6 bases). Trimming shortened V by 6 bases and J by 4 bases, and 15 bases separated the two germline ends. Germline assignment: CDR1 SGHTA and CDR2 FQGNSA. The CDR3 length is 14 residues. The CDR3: CASSFRTAPYGYTF. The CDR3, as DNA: TGTGCCAGCAGTTTTCGGACAGCACCCTATGGCTACACCTTC.

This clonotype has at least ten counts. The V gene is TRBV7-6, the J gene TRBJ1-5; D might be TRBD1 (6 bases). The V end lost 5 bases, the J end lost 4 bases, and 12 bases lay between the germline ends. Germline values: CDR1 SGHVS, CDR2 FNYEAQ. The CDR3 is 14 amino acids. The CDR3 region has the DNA TGTGCCAGCAGCCCGGACAGCTCTAATCAGCCCCAGCATTTT. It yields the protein CASSPDSSNQPQHF. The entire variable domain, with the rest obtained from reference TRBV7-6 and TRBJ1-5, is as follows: GAGVSQSPRYKVTKRGQDVALRCDPISGHVSLYWYRQALGQGPEFLTYFNYEAQQDKSGLPNDRFSAERPEGSISTLTIQRTEQRDSAMYRCASSPDSSNQPQHFGDGTRLSIL.

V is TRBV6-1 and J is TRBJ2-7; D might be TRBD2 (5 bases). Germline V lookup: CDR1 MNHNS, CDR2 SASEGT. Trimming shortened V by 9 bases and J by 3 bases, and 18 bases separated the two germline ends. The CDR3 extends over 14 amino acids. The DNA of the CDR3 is TGTGCCAGTCGACCGGGAAATGCATTCTACGAGCAGTACTTC. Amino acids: CASRPGNAFYEQYF.

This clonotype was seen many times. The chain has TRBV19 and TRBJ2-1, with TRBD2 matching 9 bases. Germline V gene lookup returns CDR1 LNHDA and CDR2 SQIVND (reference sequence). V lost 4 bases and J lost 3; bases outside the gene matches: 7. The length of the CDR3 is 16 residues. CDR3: CASSTASSGIYNEQFF. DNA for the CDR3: TGTGCCAGTAGTACCGCGTCTAGCGGGATCTACAATGAGCAGTTCTTC.

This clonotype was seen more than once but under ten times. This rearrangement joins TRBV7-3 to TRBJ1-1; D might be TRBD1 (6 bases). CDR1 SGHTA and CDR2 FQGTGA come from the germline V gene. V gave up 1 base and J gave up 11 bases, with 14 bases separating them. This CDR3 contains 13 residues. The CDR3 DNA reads TGTGCCAGCAGCTTAAGCGCGAGGGGGGGGGCTTTCTTT. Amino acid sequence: CASSLSARGGAFF. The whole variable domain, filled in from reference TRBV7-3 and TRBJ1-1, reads GAGVSQTPSNKVTEKGKYVELRCDPISGHTALYWYRQSLGQGPEFLIYFQGTGAADDSGLPNDRFFAVRPEGSVSTLKIQRTERGDSAVYLCASSLSARGGAFFGQGTRLTVV.

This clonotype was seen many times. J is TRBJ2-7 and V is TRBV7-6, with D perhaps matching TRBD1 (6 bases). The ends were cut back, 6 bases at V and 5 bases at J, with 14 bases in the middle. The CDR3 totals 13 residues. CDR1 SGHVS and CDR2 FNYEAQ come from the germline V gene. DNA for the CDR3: TGTGCCAGCAGTATTACAGGGTATGACGAGCAGTACTTC. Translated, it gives CASSITGYDEQYF.

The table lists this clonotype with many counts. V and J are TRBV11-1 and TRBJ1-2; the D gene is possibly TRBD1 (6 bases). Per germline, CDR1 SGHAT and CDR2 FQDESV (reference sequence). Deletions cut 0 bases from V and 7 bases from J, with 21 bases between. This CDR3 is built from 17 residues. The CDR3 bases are TGTGCCAGCAGCTTAGCGACTGGGGGGCGGGGGCCTGTTGGCTACACCTTC. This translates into CASSLATGGRGPVGYTF.

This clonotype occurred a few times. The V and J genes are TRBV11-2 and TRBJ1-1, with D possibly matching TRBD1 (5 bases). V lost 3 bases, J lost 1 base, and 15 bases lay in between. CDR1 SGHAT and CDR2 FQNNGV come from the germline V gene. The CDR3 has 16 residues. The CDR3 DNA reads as TGTGCCAGCAGCTTCAGCCCAGGGACGTGGAACACTGAAGCTTTCTTT. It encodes CASSFSPGTWNTEAFF.

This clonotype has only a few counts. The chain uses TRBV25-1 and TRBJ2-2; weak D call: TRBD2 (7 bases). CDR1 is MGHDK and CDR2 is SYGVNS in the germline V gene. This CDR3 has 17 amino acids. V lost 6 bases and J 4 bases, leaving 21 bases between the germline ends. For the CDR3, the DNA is TGTGCCAGCAGCCCACCCGGGGGGCGGCAAGGCACCGGGGAGCTGTTTTTT. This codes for CASSPPGGRQGTGELFF.

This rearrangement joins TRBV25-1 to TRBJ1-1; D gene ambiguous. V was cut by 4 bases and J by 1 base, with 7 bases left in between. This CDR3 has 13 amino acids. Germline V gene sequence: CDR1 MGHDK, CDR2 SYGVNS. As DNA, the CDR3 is TGTGCCAGCAGTGCCCAAAGGAACACTGAAGCTTTCTTT. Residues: CASSAQRNTEAFF.

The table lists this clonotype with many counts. CDR3 DNA sequence: TGTGCCAGCAGCCGACCCGGGACAGTGGGTTCACCCCTCCACTTT. It codes for CASSRPGTVGSPLHF. The chain combines TRBV14 with TRBJ1-6; TRBD1 agrees at 7 bases. This CDR3 has 15 residues. V shed 4 bases and J 9 bases; nucleotides not matched to a gene: 9. In germline, CDR1 is SGHDN, CDR2 FVKESK.

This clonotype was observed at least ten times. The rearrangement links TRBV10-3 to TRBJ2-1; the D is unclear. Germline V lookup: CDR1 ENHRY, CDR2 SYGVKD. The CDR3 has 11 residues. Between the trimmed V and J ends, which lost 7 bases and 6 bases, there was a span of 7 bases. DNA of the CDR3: TGTGCCATCACCTCGAGCAATGAGCAGTTCTTC. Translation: CAITSSNEQFF.

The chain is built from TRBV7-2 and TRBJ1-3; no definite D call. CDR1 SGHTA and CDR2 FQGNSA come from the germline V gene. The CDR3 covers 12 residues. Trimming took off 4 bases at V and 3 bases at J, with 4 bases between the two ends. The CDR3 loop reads CASSSIGNTIYF. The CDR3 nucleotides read TGTGCCAGCAGCTCTATTGGAAACACCATATATTTT. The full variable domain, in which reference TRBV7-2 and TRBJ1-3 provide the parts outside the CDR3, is GAGVSQSPSNKVTEKGKDVELRCDPISGHTALYWYRQSLGQGLEFLIYFQGNSAPDKSGLPSDRFSAERTGGSVSTLTIQRTQQEDSAVYLCASSSIGNTIYFGEGSWLTVV.

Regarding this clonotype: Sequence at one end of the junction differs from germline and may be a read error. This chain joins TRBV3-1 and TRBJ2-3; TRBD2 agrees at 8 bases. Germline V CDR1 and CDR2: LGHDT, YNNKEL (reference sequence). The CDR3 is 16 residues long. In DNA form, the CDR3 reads TGTGTCAGCAGCCCTCTGGCGGGGGGTTTCACAGATACGCAGTATTTT. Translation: CVSSPLAGGFTDTQYF.

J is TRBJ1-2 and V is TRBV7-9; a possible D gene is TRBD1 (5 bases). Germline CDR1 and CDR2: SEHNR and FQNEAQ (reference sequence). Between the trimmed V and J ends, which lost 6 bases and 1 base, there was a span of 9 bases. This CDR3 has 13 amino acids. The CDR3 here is CASRGGSNYGYTF. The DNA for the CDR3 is TGTGCCAGCAGGGGGGGGAGTAACTATGGCTACACCTTC.

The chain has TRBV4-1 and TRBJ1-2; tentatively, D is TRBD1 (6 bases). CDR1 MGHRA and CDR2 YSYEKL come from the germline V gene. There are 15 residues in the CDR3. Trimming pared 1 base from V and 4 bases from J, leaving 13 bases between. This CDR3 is CASSQAPTGGYGYTF. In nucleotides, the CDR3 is TGCGCCAGCAGCCAAGCCCCGACAGGAGGCTATGGCTACACCTTC.